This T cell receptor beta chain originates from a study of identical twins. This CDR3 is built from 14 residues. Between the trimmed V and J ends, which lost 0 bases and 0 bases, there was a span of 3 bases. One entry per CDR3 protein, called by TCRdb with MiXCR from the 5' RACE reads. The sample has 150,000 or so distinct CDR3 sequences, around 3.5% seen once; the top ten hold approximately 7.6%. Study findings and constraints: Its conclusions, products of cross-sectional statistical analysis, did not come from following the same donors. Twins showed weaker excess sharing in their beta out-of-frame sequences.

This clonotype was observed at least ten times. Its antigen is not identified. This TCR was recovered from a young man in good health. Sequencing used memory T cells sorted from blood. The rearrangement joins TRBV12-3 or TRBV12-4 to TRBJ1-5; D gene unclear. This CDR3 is CASSLAHSNQPQHF. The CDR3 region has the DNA TGTGCCAGCAGTTTAGCGCATAGCAATCAGCCCCAGCATTTT.